What follows describes a single T cell receptor beta chain. The table lists this clonotype with many counts. Its antigen is still unknown. Nothing much larger sits one base from this clone, and base qualities are not available. Libraries were built with 5' RACE. Instrument used: NextSeq 500. In the TCR library protocol, unique molecular identifiers were attached to individual cDNA molecules to correct for PCR bias and sequencing error. Both TCR alpha and beta chains were sequenced, and tight co-correlation was observed between alpha and beta sequence abundances in each sample. The authors processed their data as follows. Decombinator V4 was used to annotate TCR sequences for V gene, J gene and CDR3. TCRs were defined as expanded if a significant change between any two time points was detected under a Poisson model with p below 0.0001. TCR abundances were normalised to the total number of TCRs sequenced per sample and expressed as counts per million. TRAV1-2 paired with TRAJ12, TRAJ20 or TRAJ33 defined MAIT TCRs, while TRAV10 paired with TRAJ18 defined iNKT TCRs. VDJdb, accessed on 1 November 2021, was searched for TCRs annotated for CMV, EBV and SARS-CoV-2, and TCRs annotated for more than one antigen were excluded. The public reads were quality trimmed at Q25 with fastp and then assembled into clones with MiXCR by TCRdb, keeping productive beta chains. Records with the same CDR3 protein are collapsed into one entry carrying the most frequent genes and DNA. TCRdb's processing, not the authors' own work, is the source of the V and J calls. For this sample the table gives about 25,000 distinct CDR3 sequences, of which around 5.1% were detected only once. 2% to 3% of the sample belongs to the ten largest clones.

The data were obtained in a study of early T cells in non-severe SARS-CoV-2 infection (dated by TCRdb to 2020 to 2023). For the wider study: Because TCR sequencing relied on bulk RNA taken from unsorted whole blood, pairing of alpha and beta chains was not possible. The paper as a whole reports these results and caveats: VDJdb matching was skewed toward anti-spike CD8 responses and likely underestimated virus-specific expansions by missing private and CD4 specificities.

As encoded in the germline V gene, CDR1 is MNHNS while CDR2 is SASEGT. The CDR3 spans 14 residues, from the cysteine through the phenylalanine. Only the CDR3 region is kept as DNA, spanning 42 bases read in frame from base 1. V was cut back by 11 bases and J by 3 bases, leaving a gap of 16 bases between them. This was a case-control study nested in a cohort of healthcare workers in London, UK, who had nasopharyngeal swab PCR tests and blood samples taken every week. Healthcare workers were recruited between 23 and 31 March 2020, during the week of the UK lockdown, and were followed weekly for up to 16 weeks.

The chain uses TRBV6-1 and TRBJ2-2; TRBD2 might be the D gene, on 6 matching bases. This sequence originates from an adult who was a healthcare worker with PCR-confirmed SARS-CoV-2 infection or an uninfected control (not recorded which). Sequencing was performed on whole blood. Read as DNA, the sequence is TGTGCCGGATCGACCGGGAGAGACACCGGGGAGCTGTTTTTT. Translation gives CAGSTGRDTGELFF.